These 25 T cell receptor beta chains came from one sample sequenced in a study of cytomegalovirus exposure and HLA in healthy donors. Measured with immunoSEQ multiplex PCR; TCRdb has only the in-frame clones, and not every one. The data hold around 200,000 clones, with about 91% observed a single time. The sequenced sample was PBMCs. These receptors were collected from a woman younger than 35 in good health and CMV-seronegative.

The V and J genes are TRBV10-3 and TRBJ2-2; 10 nucleotides agree with TRBD2. CDR3 length: 17 residues. The V segment lost 10 bases and the J segment 2 bases; nucleotides outside the gene matches: 13. Germline CDR1 and CDR2: ENHRY and SYGVKD. The CDR3 spells CASRRGSGRDNTGELFF. In DNA, the CDR3 is TGTGCCAGCCGCAGGGGCAGCGGGAGGGATAACACCGGGGAGCTGTTTTTT.

The chain employs TRBV9 and TRBJ2-7; a weak D match, TRBD1 (6 bases). V was pared by 4 bases and J by 3 bases, with 17 bases between. CDR1 is SGDLS and CDR2 is YYNGEE in the germline V gene. This CDR3 has 15 residues. In DNA, the CDR3 is TGTGCCAGCAGCCTACAGGACAGTGTCTTCTACGAGCAGTACTTC. Encoded protein: CASSLQDSVFYEQYF. The variable domain in full, with the rest retrieved from reference TRBV9 and TRBJ2-7, is DSGVTQTPKHLITATGQRVTLRCSPRSGDLSVYWYQQSLDQGLQFLIQYYNGEERAKGNILERFSAQQFPDLHSELNLSSLELGDSALYFCASSLQDSVFYEQYFGPGTRLTVT.

This clone was detected once. This rearrangement joins TRBV10-2 to TRBJ1-3; possible D gene TRBD1, 6 bases. This CDR3 comprises 13 residues. CDR1 WSHSY and CDR2 SAAADI come from the germline V gene. Trimming took off 5 bases at V and 5 bases at J, with 10 bases between the two ends. The chain's CDR3 is CASSKGERNTIYF. In DNA, the CDR3 is TGCGCCAGCAGTAAGGGGGAACGAAACACCATATATTTT.

CDR3 in DNA: TGTGCCAGCAGTTTCAATCTGCGCCCGACTGAAGAGACCCAGTACTTC. Amino acid sequence: CASSFNLRPTEETQYF. J is TRBJ2-5 and V is TRBV28; D is unclear. The CDR3 totals 16 residues. V gave up 3 bases and J gave up 3 bases, with 17 bases separating them. Germline V CDR1 and CDR2: MDHEN, SYDVKM. Combining the CDR3 with reference TRBV28 and TRBJ2-5 gives the whole variable domain DVKVTQSSRYLVKRTGEKVFLECVQDMDHENMFWYRQDPGLGLRLIYFSYDVKMKEKGDIPEGYSVSREKKERFSLILESASTNQTSMYLCASSFNLRPTEETQYFGPGTRLLVL.

The chain has TRBV2 and TRBJ2-7, with a tentative D call TRBD2 (6 bases). The CDR3 is 13 amino acids. Germline V gene data show CDR1 as SNHLY and CDR2 as FYNNEI. The V gene lost 7 bases and the J gene lost 4 bases, with 14 bases spanning the gap. The CDR3 nucleotides are TGTGCCAGCACCCAAGGACTATTTTACGAGCAGTACTTC. It specifies CASTQGLFYEQYF.

This clone was picked up one time. This chain links TRBV4-1 with TRBJ2-5; 7 bases match TRBD2. The CDR3 has 16 amino acids. V lost 1 base, J lost 1 base, and 6 bases stayed unmatched. Germline V gives CDR1 MGHRA, CDR2 YSYEKL. CDR3 nucleotides: TGCGCCAGCAGCCAAGGTATAGCGGGTCTCCAAGAGACCCAGTACTTC. Amino acids: CASSQGIAGLQETQYF.

This sequence joins TRBV5-1 and TRBJ2-7, with D perhaps TRBD1 (7 bases). Germline V gene lookup returns CDR1 SGHRS and CDR2 YFSETQ. The CDR3 loop spans 15 amino acids. V was cut by 5 bases and J by 3 bases, with 18 bases left in between. The DNA for the CDR3 is TGCGCCAGCAGTTCCGGTGGCGGGACAGTCTACGAGCAGTACTTC. Protein: CASSSGGGTVYEQYF.

The rearrangement uses TRBV9 and TRBJ2-2; 8 bases map to TRBD2. The junction had 8 bases not matched to a gene; V was cut back by 0 bases and J by 1 base. The germline gives CDR1 SGDLS, CDR2 YYNGEE. There are 18 residues in the CDR3. CDR3 nucleotides: TGTGCCAGCAGCGTAGAAGCTCGGCTAGCGGGGAACACCGGGGAGCTGTTTTTT. This sequence encodes CASSVEARLAGNTGELFF.

The chain uses TRBV27 and TRBJ2-1; no definite D call. This CDR3 region has 12 residues. The V end was cut by 5 bases, the J end by 6 bases, with 8 bases between. Germline CDR1 reads MNHEY; CDR2 reads SMNVEV (reference sequence). The CDR3 sequence: CASSTNANEQFF. The CDR3 DNA reads as TGTGCCAGCAGTACTAACGCCAATGAGCAGTTCTTC.

V and J are TRBV7-2 and TRBJ2-7; 8 nucleotides agree with TRBD1. Germline V gene sequence: CDR1 SGHTA, CDR2 FQGNSA. The CDR3 extends over 16 amino acids. V shed 5 bases, J shed 0 bases, and the junction held 9 bases outside the gene matches. CDR3 sequence (DNA): TGTGCCAGCAGCCCCTGGACAGGGCCGAGCTCCTACGAGCAGTACTTC. This sequence encodes CASSPWTGPSSYEQYF. The whole variable domain, remainder taken from reference TRBV7-2 and TRBJ2-7, is GAGVSQSPSNKVTEKGKDVELRCDPISGHTALYWYRQSLGQGLEFLIYFQGNSAPDKSGLPSDRFSAERTGGSVSTLTIQRTQQEDSAVYLCASSPWTGPSSYEQYFGPGTRLTVT.

The J gene is TRBJ2-1, the V gene TRBV5-1; TRBD2 matches 12 bases. The CDR3 runs to 17 residues. The V and J ends lost 3 bases and 4 bases, in that order; junction bases with no gene match: 8. The germline gives CDR1 SGHRS, CDR2 YFSETQ. CDR3: CASSSALLAGGYNEQFF. The CDR3 DNA reads as TGCGCCAGCAGCTCCGCGCTTCTAGCGGGAGGGTACAATGAGCAGTTCTTC.

The V gene is TRBV2, the J gene TRBJ2-1; 7 bases line up with TRBD2. Germline assignment: CDR1 SNHLY and CDR2 FYNNEI. The CDR3 contains 15 residues. With 8 bases clipped from V and 0 bases from J, the junction kept 7 bases outside the gene matches. The CDR3 here is CASWKAGSSYNEQFF. For the CDR3, the DNA is TGTGCCAGCTGGAAAGCGGGAAGCTCCTACAATGAGCAGTTCTTC.

J is TRBJ1-1 and V is TRBV5-1; D call uncertain. The CDR3 spans 14 residues. V was shortened by 2 bases and J by 4 bases, with 12 bases between the two germline ends. Germline V gene data show CDR1 as SGHRS and CDR2 as YFSETQ. CDR3 region: CASSLEGGSTEAFF. Here the CDR3 DNA reads TGCGCCAGCAGCTTAGAGGGAGGTAGCACTGAAGCTTTCTTT.

The rearrangement links TRBV2 to TRBJ2-5; D not resolved. Germline values: CDR1 SNHLY, CDR2 FYNNEI. V was pared by 6 bases and J by 1 base, with 12 bases between. CDR3 length equals 14 residues. The CDR3 protein is CASRKNDFQETQYF. CDR3 sequence (DNA): TGTGCCAGCAGGAAAAATGACTTCCAAGAGACCCAGTACTTC. Full variable domain (rest looked up from reference TRBV2 and TRBJ2-5): EPEVTQTPSHQVTQMGQEVILRCVPISNHLYFYWYRQILGQKVEFLVSFYNNEISEKSEIFDDQFSVERPDGSNFTLKIRSTKLEDSAMYFCASRKNDFQETQYFGPGTRLLVL.

This chain links TRBV18 with TRBJ2-7; 8 bases agree with TRBD2. The CDR3 has 17 amino acids. Per germline, CDR1 KGHSH and CDR2 LQKENI. J was trimmed by 3 bases and V by 2 bases; bases with no gene match: 12. The CDR3 loop reads CASSPKMTAAGGYEQYF. DNA for the CDR3: TGTGCCAGCTCACCAAAAATGACAGCTGCGGGGGGCTACGAGCAGTACTTC.

Concerning this clone itself: Germline is not matched at one junction end, which may reflect a read error. The chain joins TRBV5-4 to TRBJ2-1, with TRBD2 matching 13 bases. This CDR3 is 18 amino acids long. Germline V gene lookup returns CDR1 SGHNT and CDR2 YYREEE (reference sequence). Written as DNA, the CDR3 is TGTGCCAGCAGCTTGGCGACTAGCGGGAGGCCATTCTACACTGAGCAGTTCTTC. This gives the protein CASSLATSGRPFYTEQFF.

The rearrangement uses TRBV7-3 and TRBJ1-2; TRBD1 matches at 7 bases. The CDR3 is made up of 15 amino acids. Germline-derived CDR1 and CDR2 are SGHTA and FQGTGA. The J segment lost 1 base and the V segment lost 5 bases, leaving 7 bases of the junction unmatched. CDR3 loop: CASSHGQDHNYGYTF. The CDR3 DNA sequence: TGTGCCAGCAGCCATGGACAGGATCATAACTATGGCTACACCTTC.

This clone has a handful of counts. This chain joins TRBV29-1 and TRBJ2-7; 10 nucleotides match TRBD2. CDR1 and CDR2 from the germline V gene are SQVTM and ANQGSEA. The CDR3 has 11 amino acids. Trimming took 6 bases from V and 9 from J; bases not matched to a gene: 5. The CDR3 spells CSVGQRGGQYF. CDR3 bases: TGCAGCGTCGGACAGCGGGGGGGGCAGTACTTC.

The chain joins TRBV10-1 to TRBJ2-7; D unresolved. Germline lookup yields CDR1 WNHNN and CDR2 SYGVQD (reference sequence). V was clipped by 3 bases and J by 3 bases, with 9 bases between them. This CDR3 is 13 amino acids long. The CDR3 spells CASSEGVRYEQYF. CDR3 in DNA: TGCGCCAGCAGTGAAGGAGTTCGCTACGAGCAGTACTTC.

The chain employs TRBV5-1 and TRBJ2-3; 9 bases line up with TRBD2. Germline V gene lookup returns CDR1 SGHRS and CDR2 YFSETQ. The CDR3 consists of 14 residues. V dropped 0 bases and J dropped 5; count of bases not matched to a gene: 1. CDR3 sequence: CASSLGREGDTQYF. The CDR3 DNA reads TGCGCCAGCAGCTTGGGGCGGGAGGGAGATACGCAGTATTTT. Full variable domain (remainder filled in from reference TRBV5-1 and TRBJ2-3): KAGVTQTPRYLIKTRGQQVTLSCSPISGHRSVSWYQQTPGQGLQFLFEYFSETQRNKGNFPGRFSGRQFSNSRSEMNVSTLELGDSALYLCASSLGREGDTQYFGPGTRLTVL.

This clone was seen once. The CDR3 loop reads CASSEGEQGWGTDTQYF. In DNA, the CDR3 is TGTGCCAGCAGTGAAGGGGAACAGGGTTGGGGTACAGATACGCAGTATTTT. This sequence joins TRBV2 and TRBJ2-3; tentatively, D is TRBD1 (6 bases). V lost 1 base, J lost 3 bases, and 17 bases lay in between. CDR3 length: 17 residues. Germline V gene data show CDR1 as SNHLY and CDR2 as FYNNEI.

The chain couples TRBV28 to TRBJ2-3; D might be TRBD2 (7 bases). Germline V gene lookup returns CDR1 MDHEN and CDR2 SYDVKM. This CDR3 spans 17 amino acids. V dropped 5 bases and J dropped 0 bases, with 18 bases sitting between them. For the CDR3, the DNA is TGTGCCAGCAGTCCTGGGTGGGGGCGGGAGAGCACAGATACGCAGTATTTT. This gives the protein CASSPGWGRESTDTQYF.

This chain links TRBV7-2 with TRBJ1-5; TRBD1 might be the D (5 bases). The CDR3 contains 15 residues. The ends were cut back, 1 base at V and 7 bases at J, with 14 bases in the middle. Germline CDR1 reads SGHTA; CDR2 reads FQGNSA. This CDR3 reads CASSLDQDSTQPQHF. The CDR3 DNA follows: TGTGCCAGCAGCTTAGACCAAGACAGTACCCAGCCCCAGCATTTT.

This clone showed up just once. V gene TRBV19 combines with J gene TRBJ2-5; 9 bases are a match to TRBD1. The CDR3 has 16 residues. The V gene end was trimmed by 4 bases and the J gene end by 4 bases; junction bases not matched to a gene: 10. Germline values: CDR1 LNHDA, CDR2 SQIVND (reference sequence). DNA for the CDR3: TGTGCCAGTAGTACCCGTAAGGGACAGGGCGGAGAGACCCAGTACTTC. This gives the protein CASSTRKGQGGETQYF.

This chain connects TRBV7-8 to TRBJ2-1, with a weak D call TRBD1 (6 bases). Germline V lookup: CDR1 SGHVS, CDR2 FQNEAQ. V lost 2 bases and J lost 4, with 12 bases in between. This CDR3 spans 15 amino acids. The CDR3 loop is CASSLWDNEYNEQFF. For the CDR3, the DNA is TGTGCCAGCAGCTTATGGGACAACGAATACAATGAGCAGTTCTTC.